The 21 T cell receptor beta chains below come from one sample, sequenced in a study of control samples from healthy donors and cancer patients. Sequencing was performed with immunoSEQ multiplex PCR; in TCRdb, only in-frame clones are kept and a portion is missing. The table shows more than 80,000 clones, with 93% occurring only once. The sample taken for sequencing was blood. The receptors originated from a man between 18 and 29 years old in good health.

The chain joins TRBV7-9 to TRBJ1-2; D is undetermined. Per the germline V gene, CDR1 is SEHNR and CDR2 is FQNEAQ (reference sequence). This CDR3 spans 14 amino acids. V was pared by 2 bases and J by 3 bases, with 10 bases between. The CDR3 loop reads CASSLTSGHYGYTF. The CDR3 region has the DNA TGTGCCAGCAGCTTAACTAGCGGGCACTATGGCTACACCTTC.

V gene TRBV6-5 combines with J gene TRBJ1-2, with D hard to call. Germline V lookup: CDR1 MNHEY, CDR2 SVGAGI. V lost 2 bases, J lost 2 bases, and 9 bases lay in between. The CDR3 totals 14 residues. Here the CDR3 DNA reads TGTGCCAGCAGTTACGAACCGGAGAACTATGGCTACACCTTC. Residues: CASSYEPENYGYTF.

The chain combines TRBV5-1 with TRBJ1-2, with a weak D call TRBD1 (6 bases). V dropped 2 bases and J dropped 5 bases, with 10 bases sitting between them. The germline V gene encodes CDR1 SGHRS and CDR2 YFSETQ. The length of the CDR3 is 13 residues. DNA for the CDR3: TGCGCCAGCAGCTTAGACAGGAATTATGGCTACACCTTC. Encoded protein: CASSLDRNYGYTF.

The V and J genes are TRBV19 and TRBJ1-1; D is unclear. The length of the CDR3 is 15 residues. Germline V CDR1 and CDR2: LNHDA, SQIVND (reference sequence). The ends were cut back, 5 bases at V and 0 bases at J, with 13 bases in the middle. CDR3 DNA: TGTGCCAGTAGTCCGCCGCCCGTGGTGAACACTGAAGCTTTCTTT. As protein: CASSPPPVVNTEAFF.

The chain has TRBV12-3 or TRBV12-4 and TRBJ2-5; D call uncertain. This CDR3 region has 13 residues. V was trimmed by 3 bases and J by 2 bases, leaving 7 bases between them. The DNA for the CDR3 is TGTGCCAGCAGTTTGCGTCAGCAAGAGACCCAGTACTTC. It codes for CASSLRQQETQYF.

This chain joins TRBV2 and TRBJ2-4; D is tentatively TRBD1 or TRBD2 (5 bases each). Trimming took off 5 bases at V and 0 bases at J, with 14 bases between the two ends. CDR1 is SNHLY, CDR2 FYNNEI, per germline. The length of the CDR3 is 16 residues. Written as DNA, the CDR3 is TGTGCCAGCAGTTTTGAAGGGACCCTAGCCAAAAACATTCAGTACTTC. Translated: CASSFEGTLAKNIQYF.

V and J are TRBV9 and TRBJ1-2; TRBD1 aligns across 8 bases. The J segment lost 6 bases and the V segment lost 3 bases, leaving 10 bases of the junction unmatched. CDR1 SGDLS and CDR2 YYNGEE come from the germline V gene. The CDR3 runs 15 residues. The CDR3 loop reads CASSARTGKVDGYTF. The CDR3 region has the DNA TGTGCCAGCAGCGCTAGGACAGGGAAGGTTGATGGCTACACCTTC.

The chain joins TRBV2 to TRBJ2-1, with 15 positions matching TRBD2. After removal of 6 bases from V and 9 bases from J, the junction contained 6 bases not matched to a gene. Germline lookup yields CDR1 SNHLY and CDR2 FYNNEI. The CDR3 is 15 residues long. The CDR3 spells CASRGTSGGRGEQFF. The CDR3 nucleotides are TGTGCCAGCAGAGGGACTAGCGGGGGGCGTGGTGAGCAGTTCTTC.

The genes are TRBV20-1 and TRBJ2-2; D is possibly TRBD2 (5 bases). The CDR3 has 11 residues. Between the trimmed V and J ends, which lost 5 bases and 8 bases, there was a span of 9 bases. Germline V gives CDR1 DFQATT, CDR2 SNEGSKA (reference sequence). In DNA, the CDR3 is TGCAGTGCTCCAGGACTGGGGGAGCTGTTTTTT. Residues: CSAPGLGELFF.

This chain connects TRBV27 to TRBJ1-4; D not resolved. Germline V gene lookup returns CDR1 MNHEY and CDR2 SMNVEV (reference sequence). The CDR3 has 15 residues. Trimming stripped 5 bases from V and 2 bases from J, with 12 bases between. Here the CDR3 reads CASSPRVLTNEKLFF. The DNA of the CDR3 is TGTGCCAGCAGTCCCCGGGTTTTGACTAATGAAAAACTGTTTTTT.

The chain joins TRBV7-2 to TRBJ1-4; 12 nucleotides agree with TRBD1. V lost 8 bases, J lost 3 bases, and 7 bases stayed unmatched. The CDR3 extends over 16 amino acids. Germline V gene sequence: CDR1 SGHTA, CDR2 FQGNSA. The DNA for the CDR3 is TGTGCCAGCCAGGGACAGGGGGCGCAGGCTAATGAAAAACTGTTTTTT. This sequence encodes CASQGQGAQANEKLFF.

This chain uses TRBV6-5 with TRBJ2-3; tentatively, D is TRBD1 or TRBD2 (5 bases each). V lost 3 bases and J lost 4, with 11 bases in between. The CDR3 runs 14 residues. CDR1 is MNHEY and CDR2 is SVGAGI in the germline V gene. CDR3 in DNA: TGTGCCAGCAGTTATAGAGGGGCCGCAGATACGCAGTATTTT. This codes for CASSYRGAADTQYF.

The gene calls are TRBV12-5 and TRBJ1-1; possible D gene TRBD1, 6 bases. The CDR3 runs to 14 residues. Germline CDR1 and CDR2: LGHNT and FRNRAP. V lost 11 bases, J lost 1 base, and 17 bases lay in between. CDR3 sequence reads: CALIAPRGNTEAFF. The DNA for the CDR3 is TGTGCTCTTATAGCGCCCAGGGGGAACACTGAAGCTTTCTTT. Full variable domain (rest looked up from reference TRBV12-5 and TRBJ1-1): DARVTQTPRHKVTEMGQEVTMRCQPILGHNTVFWYRQTMMQGLELLAYFRNRAPLDDSGMPKDRFSAEMPDATLATLKIQPSEPRDSAVYFCALIAPRGNTEAFFGQGTRLTVV.

Written as DNA, the CDR3 is TGTGCCAGCAGCGCGAGGACAGGGGGCGGCACAGATACGCAGTATTTT. Translation: CASSARTGGGTDTQYF. The chain uses TRBV11-2 and TRBJ2-3; 11 nucleotides align to TRBD1. The trim removed 5 bases at V and 1 base at J, leaving 5 bases unmatched. Germline V gene lookup returns CDR1 SGHAT and CDR2 FQNNGV. This CDR3 has 16 amino acids.

This clone was detected a few times. The V call is TRBV25-1, the J call TRBJ2-7, with D perhaps matching TRBD1 (5 bases). The CDR3 sequence is 13 residues long. Germline V gives CDR1 MGHDK, CDR2 SYGVNS. V gave up 6 bases and J gave up 3 bases, with 12 bases separating them. CDR3 DNA sequence: TGTGCCAGCAGGCGCAGGGAAGACTACGAGCAGTACTTC. This sequence encodes CASRRREDYEQYF.

The rearrangement links TRBV10-3 to TRBJ2-1, with 9 bases that match TRBD1. V was pared by 7 bases and J by 8 bases, with 6 bases of the junction left unmatched. CDR3 size: 13 residues. Germline V gene lookup returns CDR1 ENHRY and CDR2 SYGVKD. The CDR3 loop is CAITEQGADEQFF. CDR3 coding DNA: TGTGCCATCACAGAACAGGGGGCCGATGAGCAGTTCTTC.

The J gene is TRBJ2-2, the V gene TRBV3-1 (or the pseudogene TRBV3-2); 8 bases line up with TRBD2. The CDR3 sequence is 15 residues long. With V trimmed by 2 bases and J by 3 bases, 2 bases remained unmatched. Germline assignment: CDR1 LGHDT and CDR2 YNNKEL (reference sequence). The CDR3 nucleotides are TGTGCCAGCAGCCAAACTAGCGGCTACACCGGGGAGCTGTTTTTT. Protein: CASSQTSGYTGELFF.

The genes are TRBV6-5 and TRBJ2-1; TRBD1 aligns across 9 bases. The CDR3 is made up of 13 amino acids. J gave up 7 bases and V 5 bases, and 3 bases lay outside the gene matches. The germline gives CDR1 MNHEY, CDR2 SVGAGI. This CDR3 reads CASSLGTGNEQFF. Here the CDR3 DNA reads TGTGCCAGCAGTCTAGGGACAGGGAATGAGCAGTTCTTC.

The V call is TRBV23-1, the J call TRBJ2-1; 12 nucleotides line up with TRBD2. TRBV23-1 is an ORF for which the function is uncertain. The CDR3 totals 19 residues. V was clipped by 0 bases and J by 0 bases; unmatched bases: 6. The CDR3 loop is CASSQSTSGSRISYNEQFF. In DNA, the CDR3 is TGCGCCAGCAGTCAATCGACTAGCGGGAGTCGAATCTCCTACAATGAGCAGTTCTTC.

The chain has TRBV25-1 and TRBJ1-5; a weak D match, TRBD1 (5 bases). Germline loops: CDR1 MGHDK, CDR2 SYGVNS. This CDR3 is 12 amino acids long. V was pared by 9 bases and J by 5 bases, with 11 bases between. DNA for the CDR3: TGTGCCAGTCGGGGGGGTCATCAGCCCCAGCATTTT. Its translation is CASRGGHQPQHF.

The rearrangement links TRBV7-2 to TRBJ1-6; 7 bases line up with TRBD1. This CDR3 region has 15 residues. After removal of 4 bases from V and 7 bases from J, the junction contained 7 bases not matched to a gene. The germline V gene encodes CDR1 SGHTA and CDR2 FQGNSA. The CDR3 DNA reads TGTGCCAGCAGCTCGACCGGGACAGCGAATTCACCCCTCCACTTT. This translates into CASSSTGTANSPLHF.